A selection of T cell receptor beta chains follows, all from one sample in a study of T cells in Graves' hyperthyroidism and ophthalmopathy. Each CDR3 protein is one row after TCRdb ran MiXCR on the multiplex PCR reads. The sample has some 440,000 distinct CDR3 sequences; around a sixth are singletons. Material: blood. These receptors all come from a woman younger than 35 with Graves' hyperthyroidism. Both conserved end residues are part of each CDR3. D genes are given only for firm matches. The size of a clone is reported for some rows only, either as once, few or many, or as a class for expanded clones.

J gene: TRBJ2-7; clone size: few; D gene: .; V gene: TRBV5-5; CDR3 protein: CASSLSDRRIDGREQYF; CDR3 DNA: TGTGCCAGCAGCTTATCCGACCGGCGCATCGACGGGCGCGAGCAGTACTTC
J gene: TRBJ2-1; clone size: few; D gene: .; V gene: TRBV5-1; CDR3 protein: CASSLEGVNEQFF; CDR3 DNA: TGCGCCAGCAGCTTGGAAGGGGTCAATGAGCAGTTCTTC
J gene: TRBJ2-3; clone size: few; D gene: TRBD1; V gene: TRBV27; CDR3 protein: CASSLRDSFTDTQYF; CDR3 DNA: TGTGCCAGCAGTCTCCGGGACAGTTTCACAGATACGCAGTATTTT
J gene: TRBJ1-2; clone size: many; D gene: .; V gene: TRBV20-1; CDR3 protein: CSPSQAGNYGYTF; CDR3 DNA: TGCAGTCCCTCTCAGGCGGGCAACTATGGCTACACCTTC
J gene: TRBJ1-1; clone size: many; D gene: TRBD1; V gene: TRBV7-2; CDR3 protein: CASSFGQGAEAFF; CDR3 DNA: TGTGCCAGCAGCTTTGGACAGGGGGCTGAAGCTTTCTTT
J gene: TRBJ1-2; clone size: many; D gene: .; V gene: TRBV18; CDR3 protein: CASSPPANYGYTF; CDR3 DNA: TGTGCCAGCTCACCACCGGCTAACTATGGCTACACCTTC
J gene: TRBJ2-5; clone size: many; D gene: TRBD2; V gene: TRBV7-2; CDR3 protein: CASSLWGGQETQYF; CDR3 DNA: TGTGCCAGCAGCTTATGGGGGGGCCAAGAGACCCAGTACTTC
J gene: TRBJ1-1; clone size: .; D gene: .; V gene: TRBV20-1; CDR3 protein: CSARDLGQLLLNTEAFF; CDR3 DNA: TGCAGTGCTAGAGATTTGGGACAACTACTTCTGAACACTGAAGCTTTCTTT
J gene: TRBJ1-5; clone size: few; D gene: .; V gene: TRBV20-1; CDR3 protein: CSARDRVDQPQHF; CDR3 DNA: TGCAGTGCTAGAGACAGGGTGGATCAGCCCCAGCATTTT
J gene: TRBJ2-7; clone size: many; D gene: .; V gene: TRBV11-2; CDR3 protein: CASSLFGSDLVYEQYF; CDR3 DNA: TGTGCCAGCAGCTTATTTGGGTCAGATCTCGTCTACGAGCAGTACTTC
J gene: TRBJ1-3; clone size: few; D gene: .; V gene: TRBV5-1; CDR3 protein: CASSFRLGNTIYF; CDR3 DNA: TGCGCCAGCAGCTTTCGTCTTGGTAACACCATATATTTT
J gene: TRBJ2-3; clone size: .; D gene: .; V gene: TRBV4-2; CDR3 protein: CANGLRDAGEDTQYF; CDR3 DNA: TGTGCCAACGGCCTGCGGGACGCAGGAGAGGATACGCAGTATTTT
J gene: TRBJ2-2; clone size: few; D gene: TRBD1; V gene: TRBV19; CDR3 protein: CASSRGTGANTGELFF; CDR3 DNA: TGTGCCAGTAGTAGAGGGACAGGGGCTAACACCGGGGAGCTGTTTTTT
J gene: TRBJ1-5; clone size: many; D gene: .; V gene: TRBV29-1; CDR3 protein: CSYIGQVGQPQHF; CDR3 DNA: TGCAGCTATATAGGGCAGGTGGGACAGCCCCAGCATTTT
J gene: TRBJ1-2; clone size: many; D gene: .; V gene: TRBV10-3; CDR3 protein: CAISESPTGFNYGYTF; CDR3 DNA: TGTGCCATCAGTGAGTCTCCGACAGGCTTTAACTATGGCTACACCTTC
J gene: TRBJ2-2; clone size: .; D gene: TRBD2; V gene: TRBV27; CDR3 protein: CASRGTGGWTGELFF; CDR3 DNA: TGTGCCAGCAGGGGGACGGGGGGTTGGACCGGGGAGCTGTTTTTT
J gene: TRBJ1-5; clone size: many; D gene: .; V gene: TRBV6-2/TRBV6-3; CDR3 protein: CASSYPRGWMEPQHF; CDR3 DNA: TGTGCCAGCAGTTACCCCCGTGGTTGGATGGAGCCCCAGCATTTT
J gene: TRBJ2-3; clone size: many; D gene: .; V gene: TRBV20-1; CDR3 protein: CSARGPWDTLSTDTQYF; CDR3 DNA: TGCAGTGCTAGAGGCCCCTGGGACACCCTTAGCACAGATACGCAGTATTTT
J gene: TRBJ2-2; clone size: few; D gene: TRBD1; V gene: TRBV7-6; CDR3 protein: CASRRQGRGELFF; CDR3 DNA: TGTGCCAGCCGGAGACAGGGTAGAGGGGAGCTGTTTTTT
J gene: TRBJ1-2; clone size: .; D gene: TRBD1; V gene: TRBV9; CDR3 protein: CASSVASGRTGYYGYTF; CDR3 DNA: TGTGCCAGCAGCGTAGCTTCGGGGAGGACAGGGTACTATGGCTACACCTTC
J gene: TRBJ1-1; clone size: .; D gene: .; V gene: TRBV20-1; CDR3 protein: CSARDRAQIAEAFF; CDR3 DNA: TGCAGTGCTAGAGATCGAGCCCAGATCGCTGAAGCTTTCTTT
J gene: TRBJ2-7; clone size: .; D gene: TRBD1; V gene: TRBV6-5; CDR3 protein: CASSYGTERYEQYF; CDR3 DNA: TGTGCCAGCAGTTACGGGACAGAGAGGTACGAGCAGTACTTC
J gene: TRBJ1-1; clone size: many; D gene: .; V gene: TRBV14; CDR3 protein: CASSNGDHSTEAFF; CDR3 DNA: TGTGCCAGCAGCAACGGGGACCACTCCACTGAAGCTTTCTTT
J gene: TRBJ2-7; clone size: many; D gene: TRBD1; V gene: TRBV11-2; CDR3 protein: CASSTLKDPGQGRYEQYF; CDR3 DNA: TGTGCCAGCAGCACTCTTAAAGACCCGGGACAGGGTCGCTACGAGCAGTACTTC
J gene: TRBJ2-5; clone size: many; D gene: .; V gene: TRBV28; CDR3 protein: CASSLASIQETQYF; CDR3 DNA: TGTGCCAGCAGTTTGGCTAGTATCCAAGAGACCCAGTACTTC
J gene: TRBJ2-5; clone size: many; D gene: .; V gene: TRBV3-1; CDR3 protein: CASSQGAGSLYF; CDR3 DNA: TGTGCCAGCAGCCAGGGGGCGGGGTCCCTGTACTTC
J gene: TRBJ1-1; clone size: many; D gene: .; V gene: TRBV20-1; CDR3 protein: CSALTLGKGSTEAFF; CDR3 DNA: TGCAGTGCCCTCACCCTGGGTAAGGGATCCACTGAAGCTTTCTTT
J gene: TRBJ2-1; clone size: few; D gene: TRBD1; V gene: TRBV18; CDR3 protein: CASLEYRGSGEQFF; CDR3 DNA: TGTGCCAGCTTGGAGTACAGGGGCAGCGGTGAGCAGTTCTTC
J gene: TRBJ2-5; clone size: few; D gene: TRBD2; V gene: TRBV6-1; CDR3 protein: CASSERAAGGQPGTQYF; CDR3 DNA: TGTGCCAGCAGTGAACGGGCAGCGGGGGGCCAACCGGGGACCCAGTACTTC
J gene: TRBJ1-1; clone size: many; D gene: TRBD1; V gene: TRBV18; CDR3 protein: CASSPPYPGGEAFF; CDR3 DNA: TGTGCCAGCTCACCACCGTATCCAGGGGGTGAAGCTTTCTTT
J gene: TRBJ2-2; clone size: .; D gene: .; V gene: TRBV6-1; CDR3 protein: CASSNGQGGGELFF; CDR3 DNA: TGTGCCAGCAGTAACGGGCAGGGGGGGGGGGAACTGTTTTTT
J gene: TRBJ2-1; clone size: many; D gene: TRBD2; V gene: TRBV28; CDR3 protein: CASRERLAGVFSSYNEQFF; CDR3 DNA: TGTGCCAGCAGAGAGAGACTAGCGGGAGTCTTTAGCTCCTACAATGAGCAGTTCTTC
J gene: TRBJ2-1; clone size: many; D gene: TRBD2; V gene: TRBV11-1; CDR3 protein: CASSWGGEYNEQFF; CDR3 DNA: TGTGCCAGCAGCTGGGGGGGGGAATACAATGAGCAGTTCTTC
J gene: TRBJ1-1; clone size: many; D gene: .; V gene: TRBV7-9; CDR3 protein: CASSFSRGTEAFF; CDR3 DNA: TGTGCCAGCAGCTTTAGTAGGGGCACTGAAGCTTTCTTT
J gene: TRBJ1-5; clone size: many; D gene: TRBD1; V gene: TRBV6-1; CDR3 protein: CASSRGQGLSNQPQHF; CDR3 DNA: TGTGCCAGCAGCCGCGGACAGGGTTTAAGCAATCAGCCCCAGCATTTT
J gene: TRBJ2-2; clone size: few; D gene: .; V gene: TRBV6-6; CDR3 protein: CASSYSGLNGELFF; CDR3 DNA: TGTGCCAGCAGTTACTCGGGGCTGAACGGGGAGCTGTTTTTT